Below are 18 T cell receptor beta chains sequenced from a single sample in a study of beta chain features in type 1 diabetes. Study-wide findings and caveats: Within each of all four CD4+ subsets, Type 1 diabetes patients had TCRB CDR3s that were moderately but significantly shorter.

These receptors have no identified antigens. Expressed TCRB transcripts got sequenced, as all isolated RNA was reverse transcribed. Sequencing was performed with immunoSEQ multiplex PCR; in TCRdb, only in-frame clones are kept and a portion is missing. The sample records hundreds of thousands of clones, roughly 12% being singletons. The sample taken for sequencing was naive CD4+ T cells from blood. All receptors come from a man aged 18 to 30 with type 1 diabetes.

In DNA, the CDR3 is TGTGCCAGCAGTTCAGGGGCTGGAATGAACACTGAAGCTTTCTTT. It encodes CASSSGAGMNTEAFF. The chain combines TRBV27 with TRBJ1-1, with D perhaps matching TRBD1 (6 bases). This CDR3 contains 15 residues. From germline, CDR1 is MNHEY and CDR2 SMNVEV (reference sequence). The V and J ends lost 4 bases and 0 bases respectively, with 12 bases between them.

The V call is TRBV28, the J call TRBJ1-2, with D possibly TRBD1 on 6 matching bases. Germline CDR1 reads MDHEN; CDR2 reads SYDVKM. Deletions cut 8 bases from V and 3 bases from J, with 16 bases between. The CDR3 has 14 residues. This CDR3 is CASQTGDGDYGYTF. For the CDR3, the DNA is TGTGCCAGCCAGACAGGTGATGGGGACTATGGCTACACCTTC.

This chain joins TRBV11-2 and TRBJ2-2; 10 bases are a match to TRBD2. J gave up 0 bases and V 5 bases, and 9 bases lay outside the gene matches. The V gene's germline CDR1 is SGHAT and CDR2 FQNNGV. The CDR3 is 18 residues long. The CDR3: CASSPDISGGPNTGELFF. The CDR3 DNA is TGTGCCAGCAGCCCTGATATTAGCGGGGGGCCGAACACCGGGGAGCTGTTTTTT.

This clone was counted only a few times. This sequence joins TRBV25-1 and TRBJ2-7; tentative D call: TRBD2 (6 bases). Germline CDR1 reads MGHDK; CDR2 reads SYGVNS. The CDR3 is 12 amino acids. The V end was cut by 6 bases, the J end by 4 bases, with 10 bases between. For the CDR3, the DNA is TGTGCCAGCAGGGCAGGGACTTACGAGCAGTACTTC. This encodes CASRAGTYEQYF.

This clone was seen only a few times. The chain couples TRBV4-1 to TRBJ1-1, with TRBD1 matching 9 bases. The V gene's germline CDR1 is MGHRA and CDR2 YSYEKL. There are 17 residues in the CDR3. Unmatched junction bases numbered 15, after V lost 4 bases and J lost 6 bases. CDR3 sequence: CASSRITGGAGSSEAFF. CDR3 sequence (DNA): TGCGCCAGCAGCCGAATAACAGGGGGCGCAGGGTCATCTGAAGCTTTCTTT.

The chain links TRBV7-9 to TRBJ2-1; no firm D call. V was cut by 2 bases and J by 9 bases, with 5 bases left in between. Germline CDR1 reads SEHNR; CDR2 reads FQNEAQ (reference sequence). The CDR3 sequence is 11 residues long. The chain's CDR3 is CASSLKGEQFF. In DNA form, the CDR3 reads TGTGCCAGCAGCTTAAAGGGTGAGCAGTTCTTC.

This clone was found a few times. The sample carries other DNA sequences with the same CDR3. The rearrangement joins TRBV7-2 to TRBJ2-1; no firm D call. Between the trimmed V and J ends, which lost 5 bases and 0 bases, there was a span of 5 bases. This CDR3 comprises 13 residues. CDR1 and CDR2 (germline): SGHTA, FQGNSA. The CDR3 here is CASSLSSYNEQFF. The CDR3 DNA reads as TGTGCCAGCAGCCTGAGCTCCTACAATGAGCAGTTCTTC.

The chain employs TRBV2 and TRBJ1-2, with TRBD1 matching over 7 bases. In germline, CDR1 is SNHLY, CDR2 FYNNEI. The CDR3 contains 14 residues. After removal of 7 bases from V and 4 bases from J, the junction contained 9 bases not matched to a gene. CDR3 DNA: TGTGCCAGCAAGGAGACAGGGTCTGGCTATGGCTACACCTTC. Protein product: CASKETGSGYGYTF.

This clone occurred a few times. This chain connects TRBV27 to TRBJ2-7; D is undetermined. The germline V and J ends were trimmed by 0 bases and 2 bases, with 14 bases remaining between them. CDR1 is MNHEY, CDR2 SMNVEV, per germline (reference sequence). CDR3 length equals 16 residues. The CDR3 region has the DNA TGTGCCAGCAGTTTATCGATAGGCCCGCATACCTACGAGCAGTACTTC. Its protein is CASSLSIGPHTYEQYF.

This chain connects TRBV27 to TRBJ1-5; TRBD1 might be the D (5 bases). The V gene's germline CDR1 is MNHEY and CDR2 SMNVEV (reference sequence). CDR3 length equals 16 residues. V was shortened by 10 bases and J by 0 bases, with 19 bases between the two germline ends. CDR3 in amino acids: CATQDRGGFSNQPQHF. CDR3 DNA: TGTGCCACTCAGGACCGGGGGGGTTTTAGCAATCAGCCCCAGCATTTT.

The rearrangement joins TRBV6-5 to TRBJ2-1; no clear D gene. The germline CDR1 and CDR2 sequences are MNHEY and SVGAGI. The CDR3 is 15 residues long. V lost 1 base to trimming and J lost 3 bases, with 10 bases between them. As DNA, the CDR3 is TGTGCCAGCAGTTACTATAGAAATGTCTACAATGAGCAGTTCTTC. It codes for CASSYYRNVYNEQFF.

This clone has just a few counts. The V call is TRBV27, the J call TRBJ2-1, with D possibly matching TRBD2 (5 bases). Germline values: CDR1 MNHEY, CDR2 SMNVEV (reference sequence). The CDR3 runs to 15 residues. V lost 0 bases and J lost 0, with 6 bases in between. The CDR3 region is CASSLSTSSYNEQFF. CDR3 sequence (DNA): TGTGCCAGCAGTTTATCCACTAGCTCCTACAATGAGCAGTTCTTC.

The chain combines TRBV10-3 with TRBJ2-3; no clear D gene. This CDR3 spans 12 amino acids. The germline gives CDR1 ENHRY, CDR2 SYGVKD. Trimming shortened V by 0 bases and J by 6 bases, and 4 bases separated the two germline ends. Here the CDR3 reads CAISESMDTQYF. The CDR3 DNA sequence: TGTGCCATCAGTGAGTCGATGGATACGCAGTATTTT.

This clone was detected a few times. This CDR3 reads CASSPSGRGDTQYF. As DNA, the CDR3 is TGTGCCAGCAGCCCATCTGGCAGGGGGGATACGCAGTATTTT. V usage is TRBV6-6 and J usage is TRBJ2-3; 7 bases agree with TRBD1. The ends lost 6 bases at V and 6 bases at J; junction bases unmatched: 9. Germline V gene sequence: CDR1 MNHNY, CDR2 SVGAGI (reference sequence). The CDR3 contains 14 residues.

The chain couples TRBV23-1 to TRBJ1-1; no firm D call. TRBV23-1 is recorded as an ORF, its role being uncertain. Trimming took off 0 bases at V and 3 bases at J, with 5 bases between the two ends. This CDR3 comprises 13 residues. CDR3 in amino acids: CASSQSEYTEAFF. CDR3 nucleotides: TGCGCCAGCAGTCAATCGGAATACACTGAAGCTTTCTTT.

V and J are TRBV4-1 and TRBJ1-4, with D perhaps matching TRBD1 (5 bases). Germline-derived CDR1 and CDR2 are MGHRA and YSYEKL. The CDR3 is made up of 19 amino acids. The V end was cut by 0 bases, the J end by 2 bases, with 19 bases between. CDR3 residues: CASSQDSYGSRGTNEKLFF. The DNA of the CDR3 is TGCGCCAGCAGCCAAGATAGTTATGGCAGTCGGGGGACTAATGAAAAACTGTTTTTT.

The sample holds a few counts of this clone. The chain uses TRBV2 and TRBJ2-7; TRBD1 matches 9 bases. The CDR3 extends over 17 amino acids. CDR1 SNHLY and CDR2 FYNNEI come from the germline V gene. V was pared by 5 bases and J by 3 bases, with 14 bases of the junction left unmatched. CDR3: CASSFLLLGQGDYEQYF. CDR3 nucleotide sequence: TGTGCCAGCAGTTTCCTCCTCTTGGGACAGGGAGACTACGAGCAGTACTTC.

As for this clone: Other DNA sequences in the sample encode the same CDR3. This chain connects TRBV6-5 to TRBJ2-3; 7 bases fit TRBD1. The CDR3 totals 14 residues. J gave up 1 base and V 5 bases, and 3 bases lay outside the gene matches. Per germline, CDR1 MNHEY and CDR2 SVGAGI. The CDR3 nucleotides read TGTGCCAGCAGTCTAGGGACAGGCACAGATACGCAGTATTTT. Translating gives CASSLGTGTDTQYF.